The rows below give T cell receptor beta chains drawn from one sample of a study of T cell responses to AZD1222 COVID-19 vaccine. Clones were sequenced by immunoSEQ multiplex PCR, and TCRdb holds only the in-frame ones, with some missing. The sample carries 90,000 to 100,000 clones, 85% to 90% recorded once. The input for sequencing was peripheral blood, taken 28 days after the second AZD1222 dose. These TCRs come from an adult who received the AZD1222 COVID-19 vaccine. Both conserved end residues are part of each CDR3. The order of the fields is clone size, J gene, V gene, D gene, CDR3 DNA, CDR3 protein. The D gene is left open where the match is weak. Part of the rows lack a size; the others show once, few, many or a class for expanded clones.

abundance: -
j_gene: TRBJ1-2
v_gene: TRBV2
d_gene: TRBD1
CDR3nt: TGTGCCAGCAGTGGGACAGGGGGAAGCTATGGCTACACCTTC
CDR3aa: CASSGTGGSYGYTF

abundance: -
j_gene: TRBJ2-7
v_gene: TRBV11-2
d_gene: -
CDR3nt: TGTGCCAGCAGCTTAGATCGTCCCAGGCTTTCCTACGAGCAGTACTTC
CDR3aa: CASSLDRPRLSYEQYF

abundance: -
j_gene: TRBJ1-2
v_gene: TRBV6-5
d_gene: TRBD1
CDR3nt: TGTGCCAGCAGTCCTGGACAGGGGTCATATGGCTACACCTTC
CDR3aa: CASSPGQGSYGYTF

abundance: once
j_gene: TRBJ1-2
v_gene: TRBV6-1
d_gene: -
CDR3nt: TGTGCCAGCAGTGATAGATACGGTGGCTACACCTTC
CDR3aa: CASSDRYGGYTF

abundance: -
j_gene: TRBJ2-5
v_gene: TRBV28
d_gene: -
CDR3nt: TGTGCCACCTGCGGACAGAGTCCTCAAGAGACCCAGTACTTC
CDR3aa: CATCGQSPQETQYF

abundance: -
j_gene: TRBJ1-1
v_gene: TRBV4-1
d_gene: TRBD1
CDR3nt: TGCGCCAGCAGCCAAACAATGGGACAGCTACCGTCCTGGGCTTTCTTT
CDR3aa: CASSQTMGQLPSWAFF

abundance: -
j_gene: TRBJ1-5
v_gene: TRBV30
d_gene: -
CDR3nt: TGTGCCTGGAGCAGTTATAGCAATCAGCCCCAGCATTTT
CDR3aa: CAWSSYSNQPQHF

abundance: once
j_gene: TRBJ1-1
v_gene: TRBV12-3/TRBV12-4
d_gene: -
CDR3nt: TGTGCCAGCAGTTTTGATCCGAACACTGAAGCTTTCTTT
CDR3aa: CASSFDPNTEAFF

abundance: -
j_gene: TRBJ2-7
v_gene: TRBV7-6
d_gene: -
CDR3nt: TGTGCCAGCAGCCGTAGTTGGACAGGAGGGCCAAACGAGCAGTACTTC
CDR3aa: CASSRSWTGGPNEQYF

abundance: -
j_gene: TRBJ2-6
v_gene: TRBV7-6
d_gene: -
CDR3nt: TGTGCCAGCAGCCTAAGACAAGTCTCTGGGGCCAACGTCCTGACTTTC
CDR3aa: CASSLRQVSGANVLTF

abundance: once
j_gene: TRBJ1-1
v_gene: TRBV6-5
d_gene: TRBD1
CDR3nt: TGTGCCAGCAGTTACTCGACAGGGGGCGTGAGGACTGAAGCTTTCTTT
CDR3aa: CASSYSTGGVRTEAFF

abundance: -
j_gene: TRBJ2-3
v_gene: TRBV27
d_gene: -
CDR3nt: TGTGCCAGCAGAGCAGGGGGGGGCACAGATACGCAGTATTTT
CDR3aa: CASRAGGGTDTQYF

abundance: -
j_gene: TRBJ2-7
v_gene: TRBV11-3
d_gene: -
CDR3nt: TGTGCCAGCAGTCACGGCGCGGGACAAGCGCACGAGCAGTACTTC
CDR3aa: CASSHGAGQAHEQYF

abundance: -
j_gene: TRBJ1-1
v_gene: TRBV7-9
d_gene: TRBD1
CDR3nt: TGTGCCAGCAGCCCAACCAGGACAGGGGGGATAAACACTGAAGCTTTCTTT
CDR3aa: CASSPTRTGGINTEAFF

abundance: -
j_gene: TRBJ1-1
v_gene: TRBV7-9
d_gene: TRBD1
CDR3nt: TGTGCCAGCAGGTTGGGGACAGATGAAGCTTTCTTT
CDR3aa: CASRLGTDEAFF

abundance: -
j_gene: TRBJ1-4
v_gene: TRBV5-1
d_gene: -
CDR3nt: TGCGCCAGCGCGCGGGACACTAACAATGAAAAACTGTTTTTT
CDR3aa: CASARDTNNEKLFF

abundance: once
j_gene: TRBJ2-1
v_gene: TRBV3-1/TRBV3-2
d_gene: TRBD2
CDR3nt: TGTGCCAGCAGCCAAGACGGACCGGGAGGATACAATGAGCAGTTCTTC
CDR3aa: CASSQDGPGGYNEQFF

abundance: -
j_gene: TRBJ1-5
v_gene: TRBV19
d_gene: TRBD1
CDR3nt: TGTGCCAGTAAGGAAGGGGGCGCAGGCAATCAGCCCCAGCATTTT
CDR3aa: CASKEGGAGNQPQHF

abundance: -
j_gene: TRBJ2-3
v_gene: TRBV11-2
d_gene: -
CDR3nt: TGTGCCAGCAGCTTGACCAGCGCCGATACGCAGTATTTT
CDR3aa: CASSLTSADTQYF

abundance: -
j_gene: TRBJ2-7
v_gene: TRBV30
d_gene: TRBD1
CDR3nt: TGTGCCTGTCAGGGGGCGGCCTACGAGCAGTACTTC
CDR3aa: CACQGAAYEQYF

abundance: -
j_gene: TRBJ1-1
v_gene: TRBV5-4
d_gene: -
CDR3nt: TGTGCCAGCAGCTTGGGCATGGTGAACACTGAAGCTTTCTTT
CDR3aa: CASSLGMVNTEAFF

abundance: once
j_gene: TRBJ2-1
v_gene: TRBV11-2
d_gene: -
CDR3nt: TGTGCCAGCAGTCTTGGGGGCCGCCAGTTCTTC
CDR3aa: CASSLGGRQFF

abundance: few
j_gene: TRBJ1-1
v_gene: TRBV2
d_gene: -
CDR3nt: TGTGCCAGCAGAGGGAACACTGAAGCTTTCTTT
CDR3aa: CASRGNTEAFF

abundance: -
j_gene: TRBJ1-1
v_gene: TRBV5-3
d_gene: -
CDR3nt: TGTGCCAGAAGCTTGGAACCGATGAACACTGAAGCTTTCTTT
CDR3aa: CARSLEPMNTEAFF

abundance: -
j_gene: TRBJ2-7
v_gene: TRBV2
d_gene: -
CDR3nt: TGTGCCAGCACCCAGGACTACTCGGGCGAGCAGTACTTC
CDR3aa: CASTQDYSGEQYF